This T cell receptor beta chain comes out of a study of blood T cell repertoires in COVID-19. Study as a whole: Italy, Spain and the United States were the sources of the convalescent and acute COVID-19 samples. Sources were T cells, B-cell-depleted T cells, or PBMCs; the material itself was cDNA or gDNA.

This clone was observed a single time. In the authors' methods: Estimation of nucleated cell counts relied on the amplification of reference gene primers. The table came from immunoSEQ multiplex PCR; TCRdb's copy has only in-frame clones and leaves some out. V and J calls and clone size are given by that table; D and trimming were obtained from the DNA. The table lists hundreds of thousands of clones, about 85% of them singletons. The CDR3 is made up of 14 amino acids. Germline CDR1 SGHTA, CDR2 FQGTGA. The V and J ends lost 3 bases and 2 bases respectively, with 8 bases between them. The V gene is TRBV7-3, the J gene TRBJ2-4, with a possible D match to TRBD2 (6 bases). The receptor was derived from a woman aged 18 to 35 who had recovered from COVID-19. Sample: peripheral blood. In DNA, the CDR3 is TGTGCCAGCAGCTTGGGGGGTTCCAAAAACATTCAGTACTTC. Translation gives CASSLGGSKNIQYF.